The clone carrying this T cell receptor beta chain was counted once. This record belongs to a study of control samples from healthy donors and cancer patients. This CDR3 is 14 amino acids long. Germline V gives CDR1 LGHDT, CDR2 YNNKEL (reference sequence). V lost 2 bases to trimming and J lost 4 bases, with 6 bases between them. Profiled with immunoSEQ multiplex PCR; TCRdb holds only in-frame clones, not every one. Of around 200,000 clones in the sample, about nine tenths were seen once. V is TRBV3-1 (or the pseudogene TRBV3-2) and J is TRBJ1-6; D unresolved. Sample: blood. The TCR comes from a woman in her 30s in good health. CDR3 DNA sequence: TGTGCCAGCAGCCAACAGGATTATAATTCACCCCTCCACTTT. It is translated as CASSQQDYNSPLHF.